This T cell receptor beta chain was obtained from a study of response to subunit inactivated influenza vaccine. As concerns this clonotype: Its target is unknown.

Whole-study results and caveats: Each seasonal influenza vaccination recruits few new T cells, the authors suggested.

MiXCR, applied by TCRdb to the RT-PCR reads, yields one record per CDR3 protein. The table has about 700,000 distinct CDR3 sequences, approximately 14% seen once. Source: PBMCs from blood, taken roughly 2 weeks before vaccination. The clonotype originates from a man aged 45-60 years who received an inactivated influenza vaccine.

The CDR3 loop is CASSLEGTGVFSQTDTQYF. The CDR3 nucleotides are TGCGCCAGCAGCTTGGAAGGGACAGGGGTCTTTTCCCAAACAGATACGCAGTATTTT. The V call is TRBV5-1, the J call TRBJ2-3; 10 bases fit TRBD1. This CDR3 has 19 amino acids. After removal of 0 bases from V and 3 bases from J, the junction contained 13 bases not matched to a gene. Germline V gene sequence: CDR1 SGHRS, CDR2 YFSETQ.